The clone carrying this T cell receptor (beta chain) was seen only a few times. No antigen is known for it. Deletions cut 5 bases from V and 1 base from J, with 8 bases between. CDR3 length: 13 residues. Germline V gives CDR1 SGHVS, CDR2 FNYEAQ. This entry belongs to a study of T cell repertoires in cytomegalovirus infection. The overall study: Well-studied HLA-B-restricted CMV epitopes were used in the study alongside recently identified HLA-C-restricted ones.

TCRdb processed the reads anew with MiXCR; each CDR3 protein has one entry. This sample has some 350,000 distinct CDR3 sequences, with roughly 36% found just once. The chain carries TRBV7-6 and TRBJ2-5; D is ambiguous. This TCR came from a human donor in good health (CMV status not recorded). Some clones in this sample may be carry-over from other donors' samples. The sequencing here drew on cultured PBMCs, taken from culture after CMV antigen stimulation. CDR3 loop: CASSPPAQETQYF. The CDR3 DNA follows: TGTGCCAGCAGCCCCCCAGCCCAAGAGACCCAGTACTTC. Based on the CDR3 plus reference TRBV7-6 and TRBJ2-5, the full variable domain is GAGVSQSPRYKVTKRGQDVALRCDPISGHVSLYWYRQALGQGPEFLTYFNYEAQQDKSGLPNDRFSAERPEGSISTLTIQRTEQRDSAMYRCASSPPAQETQYFGPGTRLLVL.